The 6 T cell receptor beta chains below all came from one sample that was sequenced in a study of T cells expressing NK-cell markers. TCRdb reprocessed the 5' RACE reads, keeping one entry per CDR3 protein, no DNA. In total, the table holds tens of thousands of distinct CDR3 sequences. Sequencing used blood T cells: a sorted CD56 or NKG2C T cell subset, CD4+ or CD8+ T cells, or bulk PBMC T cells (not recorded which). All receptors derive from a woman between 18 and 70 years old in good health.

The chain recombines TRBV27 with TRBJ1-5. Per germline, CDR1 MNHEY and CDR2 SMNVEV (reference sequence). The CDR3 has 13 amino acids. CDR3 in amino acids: CASALLWGQPQHF.

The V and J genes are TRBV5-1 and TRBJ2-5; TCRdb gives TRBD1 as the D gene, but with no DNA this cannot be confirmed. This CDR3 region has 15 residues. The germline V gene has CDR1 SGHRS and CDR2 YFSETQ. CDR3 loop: CASSAGVSSQETQYF.

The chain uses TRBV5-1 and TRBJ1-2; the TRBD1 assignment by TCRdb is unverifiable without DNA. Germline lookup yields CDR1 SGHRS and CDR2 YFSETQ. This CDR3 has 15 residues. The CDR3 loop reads CASSLVGRGDYGYTF.

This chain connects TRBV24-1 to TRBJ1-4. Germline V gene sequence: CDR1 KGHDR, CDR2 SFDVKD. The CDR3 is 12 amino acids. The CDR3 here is CATSDQGEKLFF.

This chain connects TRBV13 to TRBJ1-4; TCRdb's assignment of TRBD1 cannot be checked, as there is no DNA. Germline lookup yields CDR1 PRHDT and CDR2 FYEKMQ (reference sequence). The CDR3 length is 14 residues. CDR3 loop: CASSSRETNEKLFF.

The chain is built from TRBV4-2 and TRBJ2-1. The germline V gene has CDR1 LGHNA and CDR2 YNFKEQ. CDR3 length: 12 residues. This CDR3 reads CASSHRGDEQFF.